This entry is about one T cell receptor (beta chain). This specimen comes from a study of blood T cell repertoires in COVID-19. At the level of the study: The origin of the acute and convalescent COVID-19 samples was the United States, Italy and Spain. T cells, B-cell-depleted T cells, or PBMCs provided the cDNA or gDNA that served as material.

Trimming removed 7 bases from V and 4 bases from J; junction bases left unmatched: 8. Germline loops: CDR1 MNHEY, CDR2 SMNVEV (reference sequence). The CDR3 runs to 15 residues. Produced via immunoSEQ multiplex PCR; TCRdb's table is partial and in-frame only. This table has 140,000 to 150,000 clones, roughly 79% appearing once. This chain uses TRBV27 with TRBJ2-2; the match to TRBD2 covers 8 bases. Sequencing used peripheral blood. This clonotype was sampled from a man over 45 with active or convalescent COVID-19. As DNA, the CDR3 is TGTGCCAGCACCCCACGGGGGGGCATCACCGGGGAGCTGTTTTTT. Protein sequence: CASTPRGGITGELFF.